Listed here are 23 T cell receptor beta chains from one sample, sequenced in a study of cytomegalovirus exposure and HLA in healthy donors. Primers for the PCR totalled 60 Vbeta and 13 Jbeta. Profiled with immunoSEQ multiplex PCR; TCRdb holds only in-frame clones, not every one. The table shows 90,000 to 120,000 clones, with around 78% occurring only once. Sequencing was carried out using PBMCs. These receptors originate from a man aged 30 to 45 in good health and CMV-seronegative.

The V call is TRBV5-5, the J call TRBJ1-4, with 8 bases that match TRBD1. The CDR3 has 15 residues. The germline gives CDR1 SGHKS, CDR2 YYEKEE (reference sequence). V gave up 2 bases and J gave up 8 bases; unmatched junction bases: 8. In DNA form, the CDR3 reads TGTGCCAGCAGCTTCTCAGGGGGCGAGGGGGAAAAACTGTTTTTT. It is translated as CASSFSGGEGEKLFF.

The gene calls are TRBV9 and TRBJ2-3; 12 bases are a match to TRBD2. Trimming cost V 7 bases and J 5 bases; bases outside gene matches: 5. This CDR3 is built from 14 residues. Germline lookup yields CDR1 SGDLS and CDR2 YYNGEE. The CDR3 bases are TGTGCCAGCGAACTAGCGGGGGGTGGAGATACGCAGTATTTT. Encoded protein: CASELAGGGDTQYF.

The J gene is TRBJ2-1, the V gene TRBV30; a possible D gene is TRBD1 (6 bases). V was clipped by 2 bases and J by 3 bases, with 14 bases between them. Germline CDR1 reads GTSNPN; CDR2 reads SVGIG (reference sequence). This CDR3 comprises 15 residues. CDR3 coding DNA: TGTGCCTGGAGTACAAACAGGGCCCTCTACAATGAGCAGTTCTTC. Amino acid sequence: CAWSTNRALYNEQFF.

This clone has only a few counts. V and J are TRBV6-1 and TRBJ2-7; 8 nucleotides agree with TRBD1. V was clipped by 7 bases and J by 5 bases; unmatched bases: 4. The germline V gene encodes CDR1 MNHNS and CDR2 SASEGT. The CDR3 is made up of 12 amino acids. CDR3 bases: TGTGCCAGCACGGACAGGGCCGACGAGCAGTACTTC. Encoded protein: CASTDRADEQYF.

The chain has TRBV7-9 and TRBJ1-1; tentative D call: TRBD1 (6 bases). From germline, CDR1 is SEHNR and CDR2 FQNEAQ (reference sequence). The CDR3 runs to 16 residues. The V end was cut by 5 bases, the J end by 7 bases, with 23 bases between. The CDR3 DNA is TGTGCCAGCAGCCCCTCGACCGGACAGACCTACCGTGAAGCTTTCTTT. Amino acid sequence: CASSPSTGQTYREAFF.

The genes are TRBV28 and TRBJ2-7, with D perhaps TRBD2 (7 bases). Trimming took 3 bases from V and 6 from J, leaving 15 bases between them. The CDR3 runs to 14 residues. Germline V gene sequence: CDR1 MDHEN, CDR2 SYDVKM. The CDR3 reads CASSFGGPSSEQYF. The CDR3 DNA reads as TGTGCCAGCAGTTTCGGGGGGCCCAGCTCCGAGCAGTACTTC.

The chain couples TRBV28 to TRBJ1-2, with no clear D. Looked up from germline, CDR1 is MDHEN and CDR2 is SYDVKM. Trimming stripped 5 bases from V and 4 bases from J, with 11 bases between. This CDR3 region has 13 residues. The CDR3 loop reads CASSISSGYGYTF. The CDR3, as DNA: TGTGCCAGCAGTATCTCGTCAGGCTATGGCTACACCTTC.

V and J are TRBV5-1 and TRBJ2-1; D perhaps matches TRBD2 (6 bases). The CDR3 has 18 residues. Trimming left V 0 bases short and J 7 bases short, with 23 bases between. Germline CDR1 reads SGHRS; CDR2 reads YFSETQ. The CDR3 region has the DNA TGCGCCAGCAGCTTGGCGGGGGTTTCGGCAGGGATGGGGAATGAGCAGTTCTTC. Its protein is CASSLAGVSAGMGNEQFF.

The chain recombines TRBV7-3 with TRBJ2-2; 7 bases are shared with TRBD2. From germline, CDR1 is SGHTA and CDR2 FQGTGA. The CDR3 extends over 16 amino acids. With V trimmed by 2 bases and J by 5 bases, 8 bases remained unmatched. Written as DNA, the CDR3 is TGTGCCAGCAGCTTATCCGCGGGAGTTCGGACCGGGGAGCTGTTTTTT. Protein product: CASSLSAGVRTGELFF. Combining the CDR3 with reference TRBV7-3 and TRBJ2-2 gives the whole variable domain GAGVSQTPSNKVTEKGKYVELRCDPISGHTALYWYRQSLGQGPEFLIYFQGTGAADDSGLPNDRFFAVRPEGSVSTLKIQRTERGDSAVYLCASSLSAGVRTGELFFGEGSRLTVL.

The chain couples TRBV18 to TRBJ1-5; the D gene is possibly TRBD1 (6 bases). The CDR3 spans 13 residues. Germline V gene sequence: CDR1 KGHSH, CDR2 LQKENI. V was cut by 4 bases and J by 3 bases, with 7 bases left in between. The DNA of the CDR3 is TGTGCCAGCTCACGGGACACCAATCAGCCCCAGCATTTT. The encoded protein is CASSRDTNQPQHF.

In DNA form, the CDR3 reads TGTGCCAGCAGTGTCGTCTCTACGGGGGGTAGCGGGAGTTACAATGAGCAGTTCTTC. Its protein is CASSVVSTGGSGSYNEQFF. The V call is TRBV6-4, the J call TRBJ2-1; 9 bases fit TRBD2. The CDR3 has 19 amino acids. Looked up from germline, CDR1 is MRHNA and CDR2 is SNTAGT. Trimming removed 4 bases from V and 4 bases from J; junction bases left unmatched: 17.

The CDR3 protein is CASSPRDSEQETQYF. The CDR3 bases are TGTGCCAGCAGCCCACGGGACAGCGAACAAGAGACCCAGTACTTC. The gene calls are TRBV7-9 and TRBJ2-5, with 7 bases fitting TRBD1. CDR1 is SEHNR and CDR2 is FQNEAQ in the germline V gene (reference sequence). The CDR3 is made up of 15 amino acids. V shed 5 bases and J 2 bases; nucleotides not matched to a gene: 8.

The sample holds one count of this clone. This chain uses TRBV19 with TRBJ1-3, with 7 bases fitting TRBD1. The CDR3 has 17 residues. Germline assignment: CDR1 LNHDA and CDR2 SQIVND (reference sequence). The ends lost 3 bases at V and 0 bases at J; junction bases unmatched: 8. CDR3 loop: CASSIGGQLTSGNTIYF. The CDR3 coding sequence is TGTGCCAGTAGTATCGGGGGACAGTTAACCTCTGGAAACACCATATATTTT.

Worth noting for this clone: Other nucleotide sequences from this sample produce the same CDR3. V gene TRBV29-1 combines with J gene TRBJ1-1, with D possibly TRBD1 on 5 matching bases. Germline loops: CDR1 SQVTM, CDR2 ANQGSEA. Trimming took off 7 bases at V and 1 base at J, with 10 bases between the two ends. This CDR3 has 12 residues. Written as DNA, the CDR3 is TGCAGCGCTACCACAGGGAACACTGAAGCTTTCTTT. Amino acids: CSATTGNTEAFF.

This clone was counted a few times. The V gene is TRBV29-1, the J gene TRBJ2-4, with a weak D call TRBD1 (5 bases). The CDR3 length is 13 residues. Trimming took 4 bases from V and 5 from J, leaving 12 bases between them. Germline V lookup: CDR1 SQVTM, CDR2 ANQGSEA. The DNA of the CDR3 is TGCAGCGTTGTGGACAACCGAGAAAACATTCAGTACTTC. It yields the protein CSVVDNRENIQYF. Based on the CDR3 plus reference TRBV29-1 and TRBJ2-4, the full variable domain is SAVISQKPSRDICQRGTSLTIQCQVDSQVTMMFWYRQQPGQSLTLIATANQGSEATYESGFVIDKFPISRPNLTFSTLTVSNMSPEDSSIYLCSVVDNRENIQYFGAGTRLSVL.

The gene calls are TRBV11-3 and TRBJ2-1, with 7 positions matching TRBD1. There are 15 residues in the CDR3. Germline values: CDR1 SGHNT, CDR2 YENEEA. Germline trimming cut 4 bases from V and 0 bases from J; bases unmatched to any gene: 3. The CDR3 loop reads CASSSRDSSYNEQFF. The CDR3 region has the DNA TGTGCCAGCAGCTCTAGGGACAGCTCCTACAATGAGCAGTTCTTC.

J is TRBJ2-3 and V is TRBV7-9, with 8 positions matching TRBD2. This CDR3 spans 15 amino acids. Germline CDR1 is SEHNR and CDR2 is FQNEAQ (reference sequence). The V gene end was trimmed by 5 bases and the J gene end by 5 bases; junction bases not matched to a gene: 9. The chain's CDR3 is CASSLQAGVRDTQYF. In DNA form, the CDR3 reads TGTGCCAGCAGCCTCCAAGCGGGAGTGAGAGATACGCAGTATTTT.

J is TRBJ2-3 and V is TRBV5-8; 7 positions match TRBD1. Germline loops: CDR1 SGHTS, CDR2 YDEGEE. The CDR3 is 13 amino acids. V trimming: 7 bases; J trimming: 0 bases; junction bases outside the gene matches: 2. Written as DNA, the CDR3 is TGTGCCAGCGACAGGGATAGCACAGATACGCAGTATTTT. The encoded protein is CASDRDSTDTQYF.

This chain joins TRBV2 and TRBJ1-2, with 8 bases aligning to TRBD1. This CDR3 contains 18 residues. V gave up 4 bases and J gave up 2 bases; unmatched junction bases: 15. Germline values: CDR1 SNHLY, CDR2 FYNNEI. The CDR3 loop is CASSGTGGTPSSNYGYTF. As DNA, the CDR3 is TGTGCCAGCAGTGGTACAGGGGGAACTCCTTCTTCCAACTATGGCTACACCTTC.

The CDR3 loop reads CASSLGLIKETQYF. The CDR3 nucleotides are TGTGCCAGCAGTTTAGGGCTAATTAAAGAGACCCAGTACTTC. The rearrangement uses TRBV28 and TRBJ2-5; the D is unclear. CDR1 MDHEN and CDR2 SYDVKM come from the germline V gene. V was trimmed by 2 bases and J by 3 bases, leaving 10 bases between them. CDR3 length: 14 amino acids.

The gene calls are TRBV5-1 and TRBJ2-2, with 7 bases lining up with TRBD2. V gave up 5 bases and J gave up 5 bases; unmatched junction bases: 9. This CDR3 contains 15 residues. Germline V CDR1 and CDR2: SGHRS, YFSETQ. CDR3 coding DNA: TGCGCCAGCAGTGATGCTAGCGGTCGGACCGGGGAGCTGTTTTTT. Protein product: CASSDASGRTGELFF. The full variable domain, with the rest looked up from reference TRBV5-1 and TRBJ2-2, is KAGVTQTPRYLIKTRGQQVTLSCSPISGHRSVSWYQQTPGQGLQFLFEYFSETQRNKGNFPGRFSGRQFSNSRSEMNVSTLELGDSALYLCASSDASGRTGELFFGEGSRLTVL.

The chain uses TRBV7-3 and TRBJ2-5; TRBD1 matches 9 bases. Germline CDR1 is SGHTA and CDR2 is FQGTGA. The CDR3 sequence is 15 residues long. Trimming at V came to 5 bases and at J to 5 bases, leaving 9 bases not matched to a gene. The CDR3 sequence is CASSRGQGTGETQYF. The DNA for the CDR3 is TGTGCCAGCAGCCGAGGACAGGGGACTGGTGAGACCCAGTACTTC.

The CDR3 sequence is CASSPGQGNYGYTF. The CDR3 bases are TGTGCCAGCAGTCCCGGACAGGGGAACTATGGCTACACCTTC. V and J are TRBV28 and TRBJ1-2; 9 positions match TRBD1. Germline loops: CDR1 MDHEN, CDR2 SYDVKM. Trimming removed 5 bases from V and 2 bases from J; junction bases left unmatched: 3. The CDR3 totals 14 residues.